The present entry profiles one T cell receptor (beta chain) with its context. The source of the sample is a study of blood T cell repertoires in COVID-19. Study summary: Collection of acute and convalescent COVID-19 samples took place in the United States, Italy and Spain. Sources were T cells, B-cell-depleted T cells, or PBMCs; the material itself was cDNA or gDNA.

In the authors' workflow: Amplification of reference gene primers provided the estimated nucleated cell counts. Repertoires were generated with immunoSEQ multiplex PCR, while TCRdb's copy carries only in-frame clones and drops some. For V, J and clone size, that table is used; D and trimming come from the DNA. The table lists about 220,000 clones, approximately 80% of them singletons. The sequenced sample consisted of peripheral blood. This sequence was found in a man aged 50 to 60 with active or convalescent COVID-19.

CDR3 DNA sequence: TGTGCCAGCAGCTTTCGTAGGGGCCTTTACGAGCAGTACGTC. Translation: CASSFRRGLYEQYV. This chain connects TRBV7-3 to TRBJ2-7, with D tentatively TRBD1 (5 bases). CDR3 size: 14 residues. V was shortened by 3 bases and J by 4 bases, with 13 bases between the two germline ends. Looked up from germline, CDR1 is SGHTA and CDR2 is FQGTGA.